The 27 T cell receptor beta chains below come from one sample, sequenced in a study of blood T cell repertoires in COVID-19. Sequencing used immunoSEQ multiplex PCR; TCRdb keeps in-frame clones, though not all of them. The sample consists of approximately 250,000 clones, around 90% of them appearing once. The sample consisted of peripheral blood. These TCRs come from a woman aged 70-85 years with COVID-19, enrolled during active disease.

The V call is TRBV28, the J call TRBJ2-1; 14 bases map to TRBD2. CDR3 size: 17 residues. J gave up 4 bases and V 5 bases, and 7 bases lay outside the gene matches. Looked up from germline, CDR1 is MDHEN and CDR2 is SYDVKM. This CDR3 reads CASSARLAGGLYNEQFF. The CDR3 nucleotides are TGTGCCAGCAGTGCCCGACTAGCGGGAGGGTTATACAATGAGCAGTTCTTC.

The genes are TRBV14 and TRBJ1-2, with 8 positions matching TRBD1. This CDR3 contains 15 residues. V shed 4 bases, J shed 8 bases, and the junction held 12 bases outside the gene matches. Looked up from germline, CDR1 is SGHDN and CDR2 is FVKESK. CDR3 bases: TGTGCCAGCAGCCGGAGGCTGACAGGGGTCGGGGGCTACACCTTC. Translated: CASSRRLTGVGGYTF. Full variable domain (missing parts from reference TRBV14 and TRBJ1-2): EAGVTQFPSHSVIEKGQTVTLRCDPISGHDNLYWYRRVMGKEIKFLLHFVKESKQDESGMPNNRFLAERTGGTYSTLKVQPAELEDSGVYFCASSRRLTGVGGYTFGSGTRLTVV.

The gene calls are TRBV2 and TRBJ2-7; 11 bases are a match to TRBD1. V lost 6 bases and J lost 2; bases outside the gene matches: 9. Germline CDR1 reads SNHLY; CDR2 reads FYNNEI. The CDR3 has 16 residues. DNA for the CDR3: TGTGCCAGCAGCGGGACAGGGGGTTTTCTCCCCTACGAGCAGTACTTC. Its translation: CASSGTGGFLPYEQYF.

The chain is built from TRBV2 and TRBJ2-7; 11 bases line up with TRBD2. V gave up 2 bases and J gave up 6 bases; unmatched junction bases: 6. The CDR3 covers 15 residues. In germline, CDR1 is SNHLY, CDR2 FYNNEI. CDR3 nucleotide sequence: TGTGCCAGCAGTGAACGACTAGCGGGATCCAGCGAGCAGTACTTC. Translating gives CASSERLAGSSEQYF.

The CDR3 sequence: CAMADRDTGHQETQYF. CDR3 coding DNA: TGTGCCATGGCCGATCGGGACACCGGCCATCAAGAGACCCAGTACTTC. This chain joins TRBV10-3 and TRBJ2-5; a weak D match, TRBD1 (6 bases). Germline CDR1 and CDR2: ENHRY and SYGVKD. With 9 bases removed from V and 2 bases from J, the gap between germline ends came to 22 bases. The CDR3 covers 16 residues.

J is TRBJ1-5 and V is TRBV27, with 8 bases lining up with TRBD1. The CDR3 extends over 18 amino acids. The V gene's germline CDR1 is MNHEY and CDR2 SMNVEV (reference sequence). V lost 6 bases to trimming and J lost 0 bases; unmatched junction nucleotides: 13. The CDR3 nucleotides are TGTGCCAGCAGCTTCCGGGGAAGGACAGGGTCTAGCAATCAGCCCCAGCATTTT. The encoded protein is CASSFRGRTGSSNQPQHF.

This clone was picked up a small number of times. The chain is built from TRBV5-1 and TRBJ2-7, with D perhaps matching TRBD2 (7 bases). The germline V gene has CDR1 SGHRS and CDR2 YFSETQ. The CDR3 totals 13 residues. Deletions cut 3 bases from V and 5 bases from J, with 12 bases between. CDR3 sequence: CASSWRGRNEQYF. The DNA for the CDR3 is TGCGCCAGCAGCTGGCGGGGGCGGAACGAGCAGTACTTC. The variable domain in full, with the rest retrieved from reference TRBV5-1 and TRBJ2-7, is KAGVTQTPRYLIKTRGQQVTLSCSPISGHRSVSWYQQTPGQGLQFLFEYFSETQRNKGNFPGRFSGRQFSNSRSEMNVSTLELGDSALYLCASSWRGRNEQYFGPGTRLTVT.

The chain employs TRBV7-3 and TRBJ1-1; D is undetermined. Trimming pared 1 base from V and 1 base from J, leaving 13 bases between. This CDR3 comprises 16 residues. Germline loops: CDR1 SGHTA, CDR2 FQGTGA. The CDR3 is CASSLNSPGTNTEAFF. In DNA, the CDR3 is TGTGCCAGCAGCTTAAATTCTCCGGGTACGAACACTGAAGCTTTCTTT.

This clone occurred once. This chain uses TRBV5-4 with TRBJ2-3, with TRBD2 identical over 10 bases. Germline V gives CDR1 SGHNT, CDR2 YYREEE (reference sequence). CDR3 length: 16 residues. The V segment lost 0 bases and the J segment 3 bases; nucleotides outside the gene matches: 4. The CDR3 nucleotides are TGTGCCAGCAGCTTGGCTCTAGCGGGAGTGACAGATACGCAGTATTTT. Encoded protein: CASSLALAGVTDTQYF.

The rearrangement uses TRBV2 and TRBJ2-4; weak D call: TRBD2 (5 bases). Germline values: CDR1 SNHLY, CDR2 FYNNEI. V dropped 0 bases and J dropped 2 bases, with 20 bases sitting between them. The CDR3 runs 19 residues. The DNA for the CDR3 is TGTGCCAGCAGTGAAGCCCTTATTGGGAGAGGTCGAACCAAAAACATTCAGTACTTC. Translation: CASSEALIGRGRTKNIQYF.

The genes are TRBV28 and TRBJ2-7; D remains unclear. Trimming stripped 2 bases from V and 2 bases from J, with 10 bases between. CDR1 is MDHEN, CDR2 SYDVKM, per germline. The CDR3 extends over 14 amino acids. As DNA, the CDR3 is TGTGCCAGCAGTTTAGGCAGGCCAGCCTACGAGCAGTACTTC. Encoded protein: CASSLGRPAYEQYF.

The chain recombines TRBV25-1 with TRBJ2-7; 7 bases match TRBD1. CDR1 MGHDK and CDR2 SYGVNS come from the germline V gene. Germline trimming cut 1 base from V and 4 bases from J; bases unmatched to any gene: 10. The CDR3 length is 16 residues. In nucleotides, the CDR3 is TGTGCCAGCAGTGAATCGGGTCTGAGGGGGCAATACGAGCAGTACTTC. This codes for CASSESGLRGQYEQYF.

The V and J genes are TRBV28 and TRBJ2-1, with TRBD2 identical over 9 bases. Per germline, CDR1 MDHEN and CDR2 SYDVKM. Germline trimming cut 5 bases from V and 6 bases from J; bases unmatched to any gene: 5. The CDR3 consists of 14 residues. In DNA, the CDR3 is TGTGCCAGCAGTCTCCCTAGCGGGGTCAATGAGCAGTTCTTC. Its translation: CASSLPSGVNEQFF.

The chain uses TRBV30 and TRBJ2-7, with D perhaps matching TRBD2 (5 bases). There are 13 residues in the CDR3. CDR1 GTSNPN and CDR2 SVGIG come from the germline V gene (reference sequence). V was pared by 1 base and J by 0 bases, with 7 bases between. DNA for the CDR3: TGTGCCTGGAGTGAAGGGAGCTCCTACGAGCAGTACTTC. It codes for CAWSEGSSYEQYF.

The V gene is TRBV4-1, the J gene TRBJ1-5; 8 nucleotides match TRBD1. J lost 3 bases, V lost 0 bases, and 1 base had no gene match. Per the germline V gene, CDR1 is MGHRA and CDR2 is YSYEKL. The CDR3 loop spans 15 amino acids. In DNA form, the CDR3 reads TGCGCCAGCAGCCAAGATCAGGGGGCCAATCAGCCCCAGCATTTT. Its protein is CASSQDQGANQPQHF.

The chain recombines TRBV28 with TRBJ2-5; the match to TRBD1 covers 7 bases. This CDR3 has 14 amino acids. Germline values: CDR1 MDHEN, CDR2 SYDVKM. The J segment lost 10 bases and the V segment lost 4 bases, leaving 12 bases of the junction unmatched. In DNA form, the CDR3 reads TGTGCCAGCAGTTCAAGGGCGAGCGACAGGGTCCAGTACTTC. It yields the protein CASSSRASDRVQYF. The full variable domain, in which reference TRBV28 and TRBJ2-5 provide the parts outside the CDR3, is DVKVTQSSRYLVKRTGEKVFLECVQDMDHENMFWYRQDPGLGLRLIYFSYDVKMKEKGDIPEGYSVSREKKERFSLILESASTNQTSMYLCASSSRASDRVQYFGPGTRLLVL.

The genes are TRBV9 and TRBJ2-1; 8 bases line up with TRBD2. Germline V gene data show CDR1 as SGDLS and CDR2 as YYNGEE. The CDR3 extends over 15 amino acids. Trimming took 1 base from V and 7 from J; bases not matched to a gene: 7. Here the CDR3 reads CASSVNGRATNEQFF. In nucleotides, the CDR3 is TGTGCCAGCAGCGTAAACGGGAGGGCCACGAATGAGCAGTTCTTC. Using reference TRBV9 and TRBJ2-1 for the parts outside the CDR3, the full variable domain is DSGVTQTPKHLITATGQRVTLRCSPRSGDLSVYWYQQSLDQGLQFLIQYYNGEERAKGNILERFSAQQFPDLHSELNLSSLELGDSALYFCASSVNGRATNEQFFGPGTRLTVL.

The V gene is TRBV29-1, the J gene TRBJ1-4; no clear D. This CDR3 comprises 14 residues. Trimming shortened V by 0 bases and J by 8 bases, and 13 bases separated the two germline ends. Per germline, CDR1 SQVTM and CDR2 ANQGSEA. For the CDR3, the DNA is TGCAGCGTTGAAGATTCCGGGGTAGGGGAAAAACTGTTTTTT. Translated, it gives CSVEDSGVGEKLFF. Variable domain in full (rest from reference TRBV29-1 and TRBJ1-4): SAVISQKPSRDICQRGTSLTIQCQVDSQVTMMFWYRQQPGQSLTLIATANQGSEATYESGFVIDKFPISRPNLTFSTLTVSNMSPEDSSIYLCSVEDSGVGEKLFFGSGTQLSVL.

This rearrangement joins TRBV7-2 to TRBJ2-7, with 7 positions matching TRBD1. CDR3 length equals 15 residues. V lost 1 base and J lost 2; bases outside the gene matches: 5. CDR1 SGHTA and CDR2 FQGNSA come from the germline V gene. The CDR3 nucleotides read TGTGCCAGCAGCTTAGGGGCAGGGGGTACCTACGAGCAGTACTTC. Translated: CASSLGAGGTYEQYF.

This clone came up once. V usage is TRBV25-1 and J usage is TRBJ2-7; the match to TRBD2 covers 7 bases. With 8 bases clipped from V and 0 bases from J, the junction kept 7 bases outside the gene matches. CDR1 is MGHDK and CDR2 is SYGVNS in the germline V gene. The CDR3 sequence is 14 residues long. The CDR3 DNA sequence: TGTGCCAGCGCCAGCCAGCGGGACTCCTACGAGCAGTACTTC. This gives the protein CASASQRDSYEQYF.

The chain uses TRBV18 and TRBJ2-1; 9 positions match TRBD2. Trimming at V came to 0 bases and at J to 4 bases, leaving 4 bases not matched to a gene. Germline V gene sequence: CDR1 KGHSH, CDR2 LQKENI. This CDR3 region has 16 residues. The CDR3 reads CASSPPTSGTYNEQFF. CDR3 sequence (DNA): TGTGCCAGCTCACCACCGACTAGCGGAACATACAATGAGCAGTTCTTC.

This chain uses TRBV14 with TRBJ2-6; D ambiguous. Between the trimmed V and J ends, which lost 5 bases and 4 bases, there was a span of 9 bases. Germline-derived CDR1 and CDR2 are SGHDN and FVKESK. CDR3 length equals 14 residues. The CDR3 sequence is CASSYLAGANVLTF. DNA for the CDR3: TGTGCCAGCAGCTACTTAGCCGGGGCCAACGTCCTGACTTTC. Variable domain in full (rest from reference TRBV14 and TRBJ2-6): EAGVTQFPSHSVIEKGQTVTLRCDPISGHDNLYWYRRVMGKEIKFLLHFVKESKQDESGMPNNRFLAERTGGTYSTLKVQPAELEDSGVYFCASSYLAGANVLTFGAGSRLTVL.

This clone came up once. The V gene is TRBV6-6, the J gene TRBJ1-5; TRBD1 aligns across 9 bases. The J segment lost 5 bases and the V segment lost 1 base, leaving 3 bases of the junction unmatched. CDR1 and CDR2 (germline): MNHNY, SVGAGI (reference sequence). CDR3 size: 15 residues. CDR3 sequence reads: CASSYLGQGDQPQHF. The CDR3, as DNA: TGTGCCAGCAGTTACTTGGGACAGGGCGATCAGCCCCAGCATTTT.

This clone appeared a few times. The chain carries TRBV6-1 and TRBJ1-2, with a weak D call TRBD1 (6 bases). The CDR3 has 14 amino acids. The V end lost 5 bases, the J end lost 8 bases, and 18 bases lay between the germline ends. Germline loops: CDR1 MNHNS, CDR2 SASEGT. The CDR3 sequence: CASSYGAGAGGYTF. In nucleotides, the CDR3 is TGTGCCAGCAGTTATGGGGCAGGGGCGGGCGGCTACACCTTC.

The gene calls are TRBV27 and TRBJ1-1; weak D call: TRBD1 (6 bases). The CDR3 loop spans 13 amino acids. Germline loops: CDR1 MNHEY, CDR2 SMNVEV (reference sequence). V was trimmed by 5 bases and J by 2 bases, leaving 9 bases between them. The CDR3 region has the DNA TGTGCCAGCAGTAAACAGGGAAACACTGAAGCTTTCTTT. Protein: CASSKQGNTEAFF.

The chain carries TRBV19 and TRBJ2-7, with 12 nucleotides matching TRBD1. The germline gives CDR1 LNHDA, CDR2 SQIVND (reference sequence). This CDR3 region has 17 residues. The V and J ends lost 6 bases and 2 bases, in that order; junction bases with no gene match: 11. The DNA of the CDR3 is TGTGCCAGTAGCTCGGGACAGGGGGCGCAAGGCCCCTACGAGCAGTACTTC. This sequence encodes CASSSGQGAQGPYEQYF.

The chain couples TRBV13 to TRBJ2-3; D is ambiguous. The V end lost 5 bases, the J end lost 0 bases, and 6 bases lay between the germline ends. CDR1 is PRHDT, CDR2 FYEKMQ, per germline (reference sequence). The CDR3 length is 13 residues. CDR3 DNA sequence: TGTGCCAGCAGCGCGTCTAGCACAGATACGCAGTATTTT. It yields the protein CASSASSTDTQYF.